These T cell receptor beta chains were read from a single sample in a study of T cell repertoires in cytomegalovirus infection. Using its own MiXCR run on the reads, TCRdb lists one record per CDR3 protein. The sample records 650,000 to 900,000 distinct CDR3 sequences, roughly 33% being singletons. The antigens for these receptors are not known. This material consisted of cultured CD8+ T cells from PBMCs, taken from culture after CMV antigen stimulation. The receptors shown here come from a human donor in good health (CMV status not recorded). Some clones in this sample may be carry-over from other donors' samples. CDR3s include the opening cysteine and the closing phenylalanine or tryptophan. The D gene is left open where the match is weak. Part of the rows lack a size; the others show once, few, many or a class for expanded clones.

V gene: TRBV7-2; D gene: .; clone size: .; J gene: TRBJ2-1; CDR3 protein: CVSSPDYSINEQFF; CDR3 DNA: TGTGTCAGCAGCCCGGACTATTCCATCAATGAGCAGTTCTTC
V gene: TRBV7-9; D gene: TRBD1; clone size: .; J gene: TRBJ1-1; CDR3 protein: CASSPGLWDRGDTEAFF; CDR3 DNA: TGTGCCAGCAGCCCTGGGTTGTGGGACAGGGGCGACACTGAAGCTTTCTTT
V gene: TRBV2; D gene: TRBD2; clone size: .; J gene: TRBJ2-5; CDR3 protein: CASGGDVRTQYF; CDR3 DNA: TGTGCCAGCGGGGGGGACGTAAGGACCCAGTACTTC
V gene: TRBV29-1; D gene: .; clone size: .; J gene: TRBJ2-7; CDR3 protein: CSVERERDYEQYF; CDR3 DNA: TGCAGCGTTGAACGCGAGAGAGACTACGAGCAGTACTTC
V gene: TRBV12-3/TRBV12-4; D gene: TRBD1; clone size: many; J gene: TRBJ1-1; CDR3 protein: CASTWTGGDTEAFF; CDR3 DNA: TGTGCCAGCACCTGGACAGGGGGTGACACTGAAGCTTTCTTT
V gene: TRBV5-6; D gene: TRBD1; clone size: few; J gene: TRBJ2-5; CDR3 protein: CASSLGTGLWRETQYF; CDR3 DNA: TGTGCCAGCAGCTTGGGGACAGGGCTTTGGCGGGAGACCCAGTACTTC
V gene: TRBV6-5; D gene: TRBD1; clone size: .; J gene: TRBJ2-3; CDR3 protein: CASSPPGQGTDTQYF; CDR3 DNA: TGTGCCAGCAGCCCACCGGGACAGGGCACAGATACGCAGTATTTT
V gene: TRBV7-6; D gene: .; clone size: .; J gene: TRBJ1-5; CDR3 protein: CASSSGLNSNQPQHF; CDR3 DNA: TGTGCCAGCAGCTCAGGACTGAATAGCAATCAGCCCCAGCATTTT
V gene: TRBV2; D gene: TRBD1; clone size: .; J gene: TRBJ1-5; CDR3 protein: CASSRGDRINQPQHF; CDR3 DNA: TGTGCCAGCAGTCGTGGGGACAGAATTAATCAGCCCCAGCATTTT
V gene: TRBV7-2; D gene: .; clone size: many; J gene: TRBJ1-6; CDR3 protein: CASSLNSPLHF; CDR3 DNA: TGTGCCAGCAGCTTAAATTCACCCCTCCACTTT
V gene: TRBV7-6; D gene: .; clone size: .; J gene: TRBJ1-4; CDR3 protein: CASSLGDQKKLFF; CDR3 DNA: TGTGCCAGCAGCCTCGGGGATCAAAAAAAACTGTTTTTT
V gene: TRBV11-2; D gene: TRBD2; clone size: few; J gene: TRBJ2-3; CDR3 protein: CASSLDLGLGSDTQYF; CDR3 DNA: TGTGCCAGCAGCTTAGATCTTGGACTAGGATCAGATACGCAGTATTTT
V gene: TRBV24-1; D gene: TRBD1; clone size: .; J gene: TRBJ2-2; CDR3 protein: CATSDPDRGKSGELFF; CDR3 DNA: TGTGCCACCAGTGATCCCGACAGGGGAAAGTCCGGGGAGCTGTTTTTT
V gene: TRBV15; D gene: .; clone size: few; J gene: TRBJ1-1; CDR3 protein: CATSRDLGTEAFF; CDR3 DNA: TGTGCCACCAGCAGAGATCTAGGGACTGAAGCTTTCTTT
V gene: TRBV7-2; D gene: .; clone size: .; J gene: TRBJ1-2; CDR3 protein: CASSLLLRDSNYGYTF; CDR3 DNA: TGTGCCAGCAGCTTACTCCTCCGGGACTCCAACTATGGCTACACCTTC
V gene: TRBV7-2; D gene: .; clone size: .; J gene: TRBJ2-5; CDR3 protein: CASSWRRSDQETQYF; CDR3 DNA: TGTGCCAGCAGCTGGAGGAGGTCCGACCAAGAGACCCAGTACTTC
V gene: TRBV18; D gene: .; clone size: few; J gene: TRBJ2-7; CDR3 protein: CASSPPVSGPWGDEQYF; CDR3 DNA: TGTGCCAGCTCACCACCGGTGTCCGGGCCCTGGGGAGACGAGCAGTACTTC
V gene: TRBV6-6; D gene: .; clone size: .; J gene: TRBJ1-2; CDR3 protein: CASSYAGLADGYTF; CDR3 DNA: TGTGCCAGCAGTTACGCCGGGCTGGCTGATGGCTACACCTTC
V gene: TRBV15; D gene: .; clone size: .; J gene: TRBJ1-1; CDR3 protein: CATSSPLWDLNTEAFF; CDR3 DNA: TGTGCCACCAGCAGCCCCCTATGGGACCTGAACACTGAAGCTTTCTTT
V gene: TRBV27; D gene: TRBD1; clone size: .; J gene: TRBJ2-1; CDR3 protein: CASSLPPGQSNEQFF; CDR3 DNA: TGTGCCAGCAGTCTCCCCCCGGGACAGTCAAATGAGCAGTTCTTC
V gene: TRBV10-3; D gene: .; clone size: few; J gene: TRBJ2-2; CDR3 protein: CAISGRGPTNTGELFF; CDR3 DNA: TGTGCCATCAGTGGCAGGGGTCCTACGAACACCGGGGAGCTGTTTTTT
V gene: TRBV15; D gene: .; clone size: .; J gene: TRBJ1-5; CDR3 protein: CATSIGWEGNQPQHF; CDR3 DNA: TGTGCCACCAGCATAGGGTGGGAGGGGAATCAGCCCCAGCATTTT
V gene: TRBV20-1; D gene: TRBD2; clone size: few; J gene: TRBJ2-2; CDR3 protein: CSARDRGGGDSGELFF; CDR3 DNA: TGCAGTGCTAGAGATCGGGGGGGGGGGGACTCCGGGGAGCTGTTTTTT
V gene: TRBV7-2; D gene: TRBD1; clone size: many; J gene: TRBJ1-5; CDR3 protein: CASSLETGGIPNQPQHF; CDR3 DNA: TGTGCCAGCAGCTTAGAGACAGGGGGTATACCCAATCAGCCCCAGCATTTT
V gene: TRBV15; D gene: .; clone size: .; J gene: TRBJ1-1; CDR3 protein: CATSRNRNTEAFF; CDR3 DNA: TGTGCCACCAGCAGAAATCGGAACACTGAAGCTTTCTTT
V gene: TRBV14; D gene: .; clone size: .; J gene: TRBJ1-4; CDR3 protein: CASSQQSGLSNEKLFF; CDR3 DNA: TGTGCCAGCAGCCAACAATCAGGGCTTTCGAATGAAAAACTGTTTTTT
V gene: TRBV20-1; D gene: TRBD1; clone size: few; J gene: TRBJ2-3; CDR3 protein: CSAPTGNLDTQYF; CDR3 DNA: TGCAGTGCTCCGACAGGGAATCTCGATACGCAGTATTTT